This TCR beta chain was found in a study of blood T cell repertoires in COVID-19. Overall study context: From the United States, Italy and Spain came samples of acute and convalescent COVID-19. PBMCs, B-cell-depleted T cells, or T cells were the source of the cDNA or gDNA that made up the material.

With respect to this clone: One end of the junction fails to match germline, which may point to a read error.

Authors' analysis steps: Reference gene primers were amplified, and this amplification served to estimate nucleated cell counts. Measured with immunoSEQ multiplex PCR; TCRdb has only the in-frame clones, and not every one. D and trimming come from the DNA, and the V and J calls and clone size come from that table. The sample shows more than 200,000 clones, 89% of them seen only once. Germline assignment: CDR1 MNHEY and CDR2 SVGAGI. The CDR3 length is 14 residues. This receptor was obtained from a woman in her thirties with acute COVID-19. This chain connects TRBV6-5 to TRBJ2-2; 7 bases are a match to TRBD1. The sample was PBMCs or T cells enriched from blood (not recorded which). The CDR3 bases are TGTGCCAGCAGTGACTCTCAGGGGGCCGGGGAGCTGTTTTTT. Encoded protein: CASSDSQGAGELFF.